A selection of T cell receptor beta chains follows, all from one sample in a study of T cell responses to AZD1222 COVID-19 vaccine. The repertoire was sequenced with immunoSEQ multiplex PCR; TCRdb's copy has only in-frame clones and lacks some. The top ten hold 8.4% of the sample, which has nearly 95,000 clones, almost 90% seen once. The source was peripheral blood, collected on day 0 of AZD1222 vaccination. The source of these receptors is an adult in good health. CDR3s include the opening cysteine and the closing phenylalanine or tryptophan. Fields, in order: D gene, V gene, clone size, J gene, CDR3 DNA, CDR3 protein. A D gene is named only where the DNA matches it firmly. Size values are once, few and many counts, or a class for expanded clones, and some rows have none.

TRBD1,TRBV9,NA,TRBJ1-4,TGTGCCAGCAGCCTAAGTGGGGGACAGGGAGAAAAACTGTTTTTT,CASSLSGGQGEKLFF
NA,TRBV5-1,NA,TRBJ1-2,TGCGCCAGCAGCCTGACAGGTTTTGAGGACTATGGCTACACCTTC,CASSLTGFEDYGYTF
NA,TRBV19,NA,TRBJ2-7,TGTGCCACCTCCTCCCCTCACGAGCAGTACTTC,CATSSPHEQYF
NA,TRBV3-1/TRBV3-2,NA,TRBJ1-2,TGTGCCAGCAGCCAAGACCACAACGGCGGCGGCTACACCTTC,CASSQDHNGGGYTF
NA,TRBV11-2,NA,TRBJ1-2,TGTGCCAGCAGCTTAGGAGAGGGGGGGAGAGGCGGCTACACCTTC,CASSLGEGGRGGYTF
NA,TRBV11-2,NA,TRBJ1-2,TGTGCCAGCAGCCTCAGGGGTGGCTACACCTTC,CASSLRGGYTF
NA,TRBV18,NA,TRBJ1-6,TGTGCCAGCTCACCACGGACGGGGGCTCATAATTCACCCCTCCACTTT,CASSPRTGAHNSPLHF
NA,TRBV18,NA,TRBJ1-4,TGTGCCAGCTCAGCAGGCGAAAAACTGTTTTTT,CASSAGEKLFF
TRBD2,TRBV6-2/TRBV6-3,NA,TRBJ2-3,TGTGCCAGCAGTTATGAAGCGGGGGGCCCTTGGGGCACAGATACGCAGTATTTT,CASSYEAGGPWGTDTQYF
TRBD1,TRBV27,NA,TRBJ2-7,TGTGCCAGCCGCGCTGGTCTACAGGGGGAGGACTACGAGCAGTACTTC,CASRAGLQGEDYEQYF
NA,TRBV4-3,NA,TRBJ2-7,TGCGCCAGCAGCCAAGATTTAGCAGGACTTCCTGTTTACGAGCAGTACTTC,CASSQDLAGLPVYEQYF
TRBD2,TRBV9,few,TRBJ2-1,TGTGCCAGCAGCCAAGCGGGGGGCCCCGGGCAGTTCTTC,CASSQAGGPGQFF
NA,TRBV19,NA,TRBJ1-6,TGTGCCAGCCGAACTCAGGCCGGGGATTCGAGCCCCCTCCACTTT,CASRTQAGDSSPLHF
NA,TRBV18,once,TRBJ2-5,TGTGCCAGTGAAGCAGCGGGTGCCCGGACCCAGTACTTC,CASEAAGARTQYF
NA,TRBV7-8,NA,TRBJ1-2,TGTGCCAGCAGCCCAGATCCGTATGGCTACACCTTC,CASSPDPYGYTF
TRBD1,TRBV5-1,NA,TRBJ2-2,TGCGCCAGCAGCGTACAGGGGGCTCCCGGGGAGCTGTTTTTT,CASSVQGAPGELFF
NA,TRBV20-1,NA,TRBJ2-7,TGCAGTGCTTTAGATTACGAGCAGTACTTC,CSALDYEQYF
NA,TRBV5-6,NA,TRBJ1-5,TGTGCCAGCAGCTTGCGGGGTTGGCACACCCAGCCCCAGCATTTT,CASSLRGWHTQPQHF
NA,TRBV6-1,NA,TRBJ1-2,TGTGCCAGCAGTGAAGCGCCGGACAGTGGTACCTATGGCTACACCTTC,CASSEAPDSGTYGYTF
TRBD1,TRBV18,NA,TRBJ1-2,TGTGCCAGCTCATCAGGGACAGGAGCTAACTATGGCTACACCTTC,CASSSGTGANYGYTF
TRBD1,TRBV9,NA,TRBJ1-6,TGTGCCAGCAGCGAGACAGGGGGTCCCCTCCACTTT,CASSETGGPLHF
NA,TRBV7-2,NA,TRBJ1-2,TGTGCCAGCAGCTCACCCGCGGGGAAAAATTATGGCTACACCTTC,CASSSPAGKNYGYTF
NA,TRBV4-1,NA,TRBJ2-1,TGCGCCAGCAGGGAGACAGTCTACAATGAGCAGTTCTTC,CASRETVYNEQFF